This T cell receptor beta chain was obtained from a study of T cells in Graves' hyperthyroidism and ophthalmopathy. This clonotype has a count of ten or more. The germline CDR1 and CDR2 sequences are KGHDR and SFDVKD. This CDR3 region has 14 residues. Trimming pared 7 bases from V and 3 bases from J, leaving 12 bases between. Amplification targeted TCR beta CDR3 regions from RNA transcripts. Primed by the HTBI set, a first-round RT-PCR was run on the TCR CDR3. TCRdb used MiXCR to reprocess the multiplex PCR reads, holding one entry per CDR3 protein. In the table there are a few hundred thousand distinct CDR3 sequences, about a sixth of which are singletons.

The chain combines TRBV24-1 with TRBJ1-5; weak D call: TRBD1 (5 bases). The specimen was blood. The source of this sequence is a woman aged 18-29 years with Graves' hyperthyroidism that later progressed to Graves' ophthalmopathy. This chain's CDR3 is CATSPGRTNQPQHF. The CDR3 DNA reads TGTGCCACCAGCCCGGGACGGACCAATCAGCCCCAGCATTTT.